Shown below are 20 T cell receptor beta chains from a single sample sequenced in a study of blood T cell repertoires in COVID-19. Data came from immunoSEQ multiplex PCR; TCRdb stores just in-frame clones and leaves some out. The sample yields approximately 220,000 clones, roughly 80% seen once. Sequences were obtained from peripheral blood. The receptors shown here come from an elderly woman with acute or convalescent COVID-19.

This chain uses TRBV14 with TRBJ2-2; D remains unclear. V was shortened by 1 base and J by 6 bases, with 18 bases between the two germline ends. Germline loops: CDR1 SGHDN, CDR2 FVKESK. There are 17 residues in the CDR3. CDR3 region: CASSQVLKTVEAGELFF. CDR3 sequence (DNA): TGTGCCAGCAGCCAAGTACTAAAGACCGTCGAGGCCGGGGAGCTGTTTTTT.

The rearrangement links TRBV19 to TRBJ2-3; D may be TRBD2 (6 bases). The V gene's germline CDR1 is LNHDA and CDR2 SQIVND (reference sequence). V lost 6 bases, J lost 2 bases, and 18 bases lay in between. There are 16 residues in the CDR3. In DNA, the CDR3 is TGTGCCAGTAGCGGAGGAAGAACGGGGGTCACAGATACGCAGTATTTT. Translation: CASSGGRTGVTDTQYF.

A few counts support this clone. The chain is built from TRBV2 and TRBJ2-3, with no clear D. There are 13 residues in the CDR3. Per the germline V gene, CDR1 is SNHLY and CDR2 is FYNNEI. V was pared by 0 bases and J by 2 bases, with 3 bases between. In DNA, the CDR3 is TGTGCCAGCAGTGAAGCCTACACAGATACGCAGTATTTT. This encodes CASSEAYTDTQYF.

The chain uses TRBV4-1 and TRBJ2-2; tentative D call: TRBD2 (6 bases). V lost 3 bases to trimming and J lost 1 base, with 12 bases between them. Germline V CDR1 and CDR2: MGHRA, YSYEKL. This CDR3 has 16 amino acids. The CDR3 spells CASSQAGGRNTGELFF. The DNA for the CDR3 is TGCGCCAGCAGCCAGGCCGGGGGAAGGAACACCGGGGAGCTGTTTTTT.

The chain links TRBV24-1 to TRBJ2-2; weak D call: TRBD2 (5 bases). V shed 3 bases and J shed 3 bases, with 7 bases lying between them. Germline V gene data show CDR1 as KGHDR and CDR2 as SFDVKD. This CDR3 has 14 amino acids. This CDR3 is CATSDPGYTGELFF. In nucleotides, the CDR3 is TGTGCCACCAGTGATCCGGGGTACACCGGGGAGCTGTTTTTT.

This chain joins TRBV3-1 (or the pseudogene TRBV3-2) and TRBJ1-2; D not resolved. Trimming shortened V by 1 base and J by 6 bases, and 6 bases separated the two germline ends. This CDR3 is built from 12 residues. Germline V gene data show CDR1 as LGHDT and CDR2 as YNNKEL (reference sequence). CDR3 amino acids: CASSQGPNGYTF. The CDR3 DNA sequence: TGTGCCAGCAGCCAAGGTCCAAATGGCTACACCTTC.

The V call is TRBV7-8, the J call TRBJ2-7, with 11 positions matching TRBD2. This CDR3 has 17 residues. V dropped 3 bases and J dropped 0; count of bases not matched to a gene: 7. The germline V gene encodes CDR1 SGHVS and CDR2 FQNEAQ. CDR3 sequence (DNA): TGTGCCAGCAGCTTGGGACTAGCGGTGGGGGGCTCCTACGAGCAGTACTTC. Translation gives CASSLGLAVGGSYEQYF.

This clone came up once. The rearrangement uses TRBV19 and TRBJ1-4; D is ambiguous. The CDR3 is 15 amino acids. Germline assignment: CDR1 LNHDA and CDR2 SQIVND (reference sequence). With 5 bases removed from V and 3 bases from J, the gap between germline ends came to 13 bases. The DNA for the CDR3 is TGTGCCAGTAGTTGGGCAGGCGTTGCTAATGAAAAACTGTTTTTT. This translates into CASSWAGVANEKLFF.

This chain uses TRBV19 with TRBJ2-3, with D possibly TRBD2 on 6 matching bases. Germline lookup yields CDR1 LNHDA and CDR2 SQIVND (reference sequence). V lost 11 bases and J 1 base, leaving 10 bases between the germline ends. CDR3 length: 12 residues. CDR3 sequence: CAGDFGTDTQYF. DNA of the CDR3: TGTGCCGGGGACTTCGGCACAGATACGCAGTATTTT.

The gene calls are TRBV5-1 and TRBJ2-1; a possible D gene is TRBD2 (5 bases). Trimming left V 4 bases short and J 8 bases short, with 13 bases between. The CDR3 spans 13 residues. From germline, CDR1 is SGHRS and CDR2 YFSETQ. CDR3 in amino acids: CASSRRGSDEQFF. DNA of the CDR3: TGCGCCAGCAGCAGAAGAGGGAGCGATGAGCAGTTCTTC.

The rearrangement joins TRBV14 to TRBJ2-1; D is possibly TRBD2 (5 bases). This CDR3 is built from 13 residues. Germline lookup yields CDR1 SGHDN and CDR2 FVKESK. Between the trimmed V and J ends, which lost 3 bases and 2 bases, there was a span of 5 bases. CDR3: CASSQGAYNEQFF. The CDR3 nucleotides read TGTGCCAGCAGCCAGGGAGCCTACAATGAGCAGTTCTTC. The full variable domain, completed using reference TRBV14 and TRBJ2-1, is EAGVTQFPSHSVIEKGQTVTLRCDPISGHDNLYWYRRVMGKEIKFLLHFVKESKQDESGMPNNRFLAERTGGTYSTLKVQPAELEDSGVYFCASSQGAYNEQFFGPGTRLTVL.

V is TRBV12-5 and J is TRBJ2-1; D perhaps matches TRBD1 (5 bases). CDR1 is LGHNT and CDR2 is FRNRAP in the germline V gene. Trimming removed 3 bases at V and 8 bases at J, with 14 bases between. The CDR3 sequence is 14 residues long. The CDR3 region is CASGLGALYDEQFF. The CDR3 region has the DNA TGTGCTAGTGGTTTAGGGGCTTTATACGATGAGCAGTTCTTC.

The chain uses TRBV3-1 (or the pseudogene TRBV3-2) and TRBJ1-2, with 8 positions matching TRBD1. Unmatched junction bases numbered 10, after V lost 4 bases and J lost 6 bases. In germline, CDR1 is LGHDT, CDR2 YNNKEL (reference sequence). This CDR3 comprises 15 residues. The CDR3 DNA follows: TGTGCCAGCAGCCCAGGACAGGGATTTCGACATGGCTACACCTTC. Residues: CASSPGQGFRHGYTF.

This chain links TRBV5-8 with TRBJ2-1; D is unresolved. V was cut by 0 bases and J by 9 bases, with 7 bases left in between. This CDR3 spans 12 amino acids. Germline CDR1 SGHTS, CDR2 YDEGEE. The DNA of the CDR3 is TGTGCCAGCAGCTTGGATCGCGGTGAGCAGTTCTTC. Protein sequence: CASSLDRGEQFF.

V gene TRBV21-1 combines with J gene TRBJ2-7; TRBD2 reflects the table's D call only, with no check against the DNA. TRBV21-1 is listed as a pseudogene. The CDR3 length is 16 residues. Written as DNA, the CDR3 is TGTGCCAGCAGCAAATTCTCGCGGGGGGCTCGGAACGAGCAGTACTTC. Its protein is CASSKFSRGARNEQYF.

The V gene is TRBV5-1, the J gene TRBJ2-2; a weak D match, TRBD1 (5 bases). The CDR3 spans 18 residues. V was trimmed by 3 bases and J by 5 bases, leaving 23 bases between them. The germline CDR1 and CDR2 sequences are SGHRS and YFSETQ. CDR3 DNA sequence: TGCGCCAGCAGCTCGGGCCAAGGGGCAACCTTTTTGACCGGGGAGCTGTTTTTT. Protein product: CASSSGQGATFLTGELFF.

This clone was found a few times. The chain carries TRBV5-3 and TRBJ1-2, with 9 bases that match TRBD1. TRBV5-3 is an ORF, with its function uncertain. Losses at the gene ends were 5 bases for V and 5 bases for J; bases not matched to a gene: 13. The CDR3 covers 16 residues. In DNA form, the CDR3 reads TGTGCCAGAAGAGAGGGGACAGGGTTGTGGTGTTATGGCTACACCTTC. The encoded protein is CARREGTGLWCYGYTF.

The chain employs TRBV6-1 and TRBJ1-4, with 9 bases matching TRBD1. Germline-derived CDR1 and CDR2 are MNHNS and SASEGT. The junction had 12 bases not matched to a gene; V was cut back by 3 bases and J by 4 bases. The CDR3 is 18 residues long. The CDR3 region has the DNA TGTGCCAGCAGTGAGTTGATGGGACAGGGTACCATTAATGAAAAACTGTTTTTT. This encodes CASSELMGQGTINEKLFF.

The chain employs TRBV3-1 (or the pseudogene TRBV3-2) and TRBJ1-6, with TRBD1 matching over 9 bases. The CDR3 runs 14 residues. Germline lookup yields CDR1 LGHDT and CDR2 YNNKEL (reference sequence). The V gene end was trimmed by 3 bases and the J gene end by 12 bases; junction bases not matched to a gene: 6. The CDR3 spells CASSQDRGNRPLHF. As DNA, the CDR3 is TGTGCCAGCAGCCAGGACAGGGGTAATAGACCCCTCCACTTT.

This chain uses TRBV7-2 with TRBJ2-1; TRBD1 matches at 8 bases. The CDR3 spans 12 residues. V dropped 9 bases and J dropped 5; count of bases not matched to a gene: 3. CDR1 is SGHTA, CDR2 FQGNSA, per germline. CDR3 loop: CAREDRDNEQFF. In nucleotides, the CDR3 is TGTGCCAGAGAGGACAGGGACAATGAGCAGTTCTTC. Full variable domain (rest looked up from reference TRBV7-2 and TRBJ2-1): GAGVSQSPSNKVTEKGKDVELRCDPISGHTALYWYRQSLGQGLEFLIYFQGNSAPDKSGLPSDRFSAERTGGSVSTLTIQRTQQEDSAVYLCAREDRDNEQFFGPGTRLTVL.